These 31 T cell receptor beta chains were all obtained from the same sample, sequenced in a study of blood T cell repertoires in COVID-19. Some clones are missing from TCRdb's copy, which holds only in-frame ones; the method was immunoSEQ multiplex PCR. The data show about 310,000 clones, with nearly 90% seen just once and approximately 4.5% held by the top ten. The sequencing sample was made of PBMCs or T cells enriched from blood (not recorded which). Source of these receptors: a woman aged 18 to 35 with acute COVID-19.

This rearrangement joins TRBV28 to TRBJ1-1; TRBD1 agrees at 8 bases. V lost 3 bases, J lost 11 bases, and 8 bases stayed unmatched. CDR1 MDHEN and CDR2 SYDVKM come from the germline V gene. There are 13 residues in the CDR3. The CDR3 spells CASSFPDRVGAFF. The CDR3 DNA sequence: TGTGCCAGCAGTTTTCCGGACAGGGTCGGGGCTTTCTTT.

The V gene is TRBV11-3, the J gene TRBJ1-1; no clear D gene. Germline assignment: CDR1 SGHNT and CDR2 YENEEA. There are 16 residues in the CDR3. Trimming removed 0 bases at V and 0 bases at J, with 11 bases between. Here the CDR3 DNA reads TGTGCCAGCAGCTTAGATTCCCGGGTTCTGAACACTGAAGCTTTCTTT. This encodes CASSLDSRVLNTEAFF. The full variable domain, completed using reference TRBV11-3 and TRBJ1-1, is EAGVVQSPRYKIIEKKQPVAFWCNPISGHNTLYWYLQNLGQGPELLIRYENEEAVDDSQLPKDRFSAERLKGVDSTLKIQPAELGDSAVYLCASSLDSRVLNTEAFFGQGTRLTVV.

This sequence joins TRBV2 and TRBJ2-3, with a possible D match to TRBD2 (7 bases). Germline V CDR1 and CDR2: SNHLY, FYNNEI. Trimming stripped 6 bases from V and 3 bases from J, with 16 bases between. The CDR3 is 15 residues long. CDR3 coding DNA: TGTGCCAGCAGAGCAAGGGGGGGGACTACAGATACGCAGTATTTT. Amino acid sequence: CASRARGGTTDTQYF.

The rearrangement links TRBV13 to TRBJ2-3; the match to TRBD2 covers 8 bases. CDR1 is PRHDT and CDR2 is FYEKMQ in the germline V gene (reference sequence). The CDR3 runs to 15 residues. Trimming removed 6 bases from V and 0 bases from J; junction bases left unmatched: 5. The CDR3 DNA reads TGTGCCAGCAGTCGGGGGGGGCCTAGCACAGATACGCAGTATTTT. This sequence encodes CASSRGGPSTDTQYF.

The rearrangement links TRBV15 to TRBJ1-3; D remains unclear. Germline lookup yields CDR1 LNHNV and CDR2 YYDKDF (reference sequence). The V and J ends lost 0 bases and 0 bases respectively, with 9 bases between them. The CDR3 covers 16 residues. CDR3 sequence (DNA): TGTGCCACCAGCAGAGATTCAGCTAGCTCTGGAAACACCATATATTTT. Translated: CATSRDSASSGNTIYF.

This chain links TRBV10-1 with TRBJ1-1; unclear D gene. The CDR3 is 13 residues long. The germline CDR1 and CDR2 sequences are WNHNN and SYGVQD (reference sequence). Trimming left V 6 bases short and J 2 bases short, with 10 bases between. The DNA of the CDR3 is TGCGCCAGCAGCCGGACGGGAAACACTGAAGCTTTCTTT. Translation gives CASSRTGNTEAFF.

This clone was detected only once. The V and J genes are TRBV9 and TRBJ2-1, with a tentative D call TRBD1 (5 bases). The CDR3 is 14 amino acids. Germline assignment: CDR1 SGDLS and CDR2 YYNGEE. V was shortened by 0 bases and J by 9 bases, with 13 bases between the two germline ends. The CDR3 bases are TGTGCCAGCAGCGTAGCGATCAGGGATGGTGAGCAGTTCTTC. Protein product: CASSVAIRDGEQFF.

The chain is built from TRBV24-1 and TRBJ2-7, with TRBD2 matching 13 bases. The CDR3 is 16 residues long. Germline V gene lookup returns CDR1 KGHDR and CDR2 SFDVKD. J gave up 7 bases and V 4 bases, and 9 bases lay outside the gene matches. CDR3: CATSDFTSGRAGEQYF. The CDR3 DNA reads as TGTGCCACCAGTGACTTTACTAGCGGGAGGGCCGGGGAGCAGTACTTC.

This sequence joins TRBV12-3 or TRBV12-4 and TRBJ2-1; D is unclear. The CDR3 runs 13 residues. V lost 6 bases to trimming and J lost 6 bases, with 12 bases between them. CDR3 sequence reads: CASRTREVNEQFF. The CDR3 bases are TGTGCCAGCAGAACACGCGAGGTCAATGAGCAGTTCTTC.

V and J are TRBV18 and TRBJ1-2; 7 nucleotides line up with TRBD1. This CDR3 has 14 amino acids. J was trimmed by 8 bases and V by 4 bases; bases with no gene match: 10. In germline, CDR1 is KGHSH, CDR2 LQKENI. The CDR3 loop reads CASSLTDREGGYTF. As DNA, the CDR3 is TGTGCCAGCTCACTCACTGACAGGGAAGGAGGCTACACCTTC. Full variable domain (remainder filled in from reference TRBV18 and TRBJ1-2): NAGVMQNPRHLVRRRGQEARLRCSPMKGHSHVYWYRQLPEEGLKFMVYLQKENIIDESGMPKERFSAEFPKEGPSILRIQQVVRGDSAAYFCASSLTDREGGYTFGSGTRLTVV.

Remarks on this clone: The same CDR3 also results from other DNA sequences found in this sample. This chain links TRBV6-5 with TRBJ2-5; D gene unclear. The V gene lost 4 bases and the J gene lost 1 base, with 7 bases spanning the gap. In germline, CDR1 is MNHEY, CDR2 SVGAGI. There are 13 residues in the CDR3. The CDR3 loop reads CASSSTVQETQYF. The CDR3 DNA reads TGTGCCAGCAGTTCTACAGTCCAAGAGACCCAGTACTTC.

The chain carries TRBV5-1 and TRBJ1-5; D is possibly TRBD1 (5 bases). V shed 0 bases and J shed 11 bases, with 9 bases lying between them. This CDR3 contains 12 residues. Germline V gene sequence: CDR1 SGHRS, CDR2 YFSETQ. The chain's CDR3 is CASSLDGGTQHF. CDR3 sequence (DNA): TGCGCCAGCAGCTTGGATGGGGGGACCCAGCATTTT.

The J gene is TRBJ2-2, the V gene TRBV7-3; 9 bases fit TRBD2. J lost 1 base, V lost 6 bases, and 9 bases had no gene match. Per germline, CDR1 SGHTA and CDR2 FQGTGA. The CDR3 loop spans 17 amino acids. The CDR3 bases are TGTGCCAGCAGTTTCGGGAGCGGGAGGAAGAACACCGGGGAGCTGTTTTTT. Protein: CASSFGSGRKNTGELFF.

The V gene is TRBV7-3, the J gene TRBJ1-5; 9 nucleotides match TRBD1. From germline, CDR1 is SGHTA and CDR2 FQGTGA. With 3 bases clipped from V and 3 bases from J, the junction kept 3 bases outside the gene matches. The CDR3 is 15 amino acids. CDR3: CASSLTGGTNQPQHF. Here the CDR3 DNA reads TGTGCCAGCAGCTTGACAGGGGGTACCAATCAGCCCCAGCATTTT.

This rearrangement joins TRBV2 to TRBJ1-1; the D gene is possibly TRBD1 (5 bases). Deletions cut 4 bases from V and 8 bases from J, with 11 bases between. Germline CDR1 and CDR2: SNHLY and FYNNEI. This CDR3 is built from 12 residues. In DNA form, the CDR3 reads TGTGCCAGCAGTGGAGAGACAGCGGAAGCTTTCTTT. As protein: CASSGETAEAFF.

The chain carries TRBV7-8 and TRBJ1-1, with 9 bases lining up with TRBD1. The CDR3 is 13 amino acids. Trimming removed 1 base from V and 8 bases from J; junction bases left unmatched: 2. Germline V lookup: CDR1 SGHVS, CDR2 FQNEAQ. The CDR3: CASSLEGQGEAFF. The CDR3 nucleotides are TGTGCCAGCAGCTTAGAAGGACAGGGGGAAGCTTTCTTT.

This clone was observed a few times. The CDR3: CASRGEVTSYEQYF. DNA for the CDR3: TGCGCCAGCAGAGGGGAGGTCACATCCTACGAGCAGTACTTC. The chain carries TRBV5-1 and TRBJ2-7, with TRBD2 as a possible D gene (6 bases). The CDR3 length is 14 residues. The germline CDR1 and CDR2 sequences are SGHRS and YFSETQ. Trimming took off 5 bases at V and 1 base at J, with 13 bases between the two ends.

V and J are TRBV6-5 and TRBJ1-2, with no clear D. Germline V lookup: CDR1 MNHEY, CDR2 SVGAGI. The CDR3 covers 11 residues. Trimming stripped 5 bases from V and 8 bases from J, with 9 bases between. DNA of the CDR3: TGTGCCAGCAGTCCCATGGAGGGCTACACCTTC. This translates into CASSPMEGYTF.

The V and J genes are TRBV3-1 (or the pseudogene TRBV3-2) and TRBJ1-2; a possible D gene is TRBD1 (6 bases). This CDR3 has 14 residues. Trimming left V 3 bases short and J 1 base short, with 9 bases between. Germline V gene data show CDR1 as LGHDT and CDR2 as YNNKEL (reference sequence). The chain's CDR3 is CASSHRQVNYGYTF. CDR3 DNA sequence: TGTGCCAGCAGCCATCGACAGGTTAACTATGGCTACACCTTC.

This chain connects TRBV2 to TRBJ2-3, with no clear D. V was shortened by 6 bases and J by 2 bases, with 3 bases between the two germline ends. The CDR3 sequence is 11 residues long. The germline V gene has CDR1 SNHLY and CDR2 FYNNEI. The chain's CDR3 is CASRYTDTQYF. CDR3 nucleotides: TGTGCCAGCAGGTACACAGATACGCAGTATTTT.

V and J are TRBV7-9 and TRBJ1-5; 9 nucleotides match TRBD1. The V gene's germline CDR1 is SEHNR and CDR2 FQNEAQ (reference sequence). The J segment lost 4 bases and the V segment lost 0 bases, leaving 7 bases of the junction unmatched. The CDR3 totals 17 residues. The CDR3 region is CASSLAGQGMGNQPQHF. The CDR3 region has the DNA TGTGCCAGCAGCTTAGCAGGACAGGGGATGGGGAATCAGCCCCAGCATTTT.

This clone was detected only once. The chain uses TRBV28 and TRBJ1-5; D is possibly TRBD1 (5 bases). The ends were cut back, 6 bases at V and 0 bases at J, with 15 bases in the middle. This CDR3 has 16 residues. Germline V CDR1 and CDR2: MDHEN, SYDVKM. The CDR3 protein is CASSSPGGYSNQPQHF. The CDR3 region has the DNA TGTGCCAGCAGCTCCCCCGGGGGGTATAGCAATCAGCCCCAGCATTTT.

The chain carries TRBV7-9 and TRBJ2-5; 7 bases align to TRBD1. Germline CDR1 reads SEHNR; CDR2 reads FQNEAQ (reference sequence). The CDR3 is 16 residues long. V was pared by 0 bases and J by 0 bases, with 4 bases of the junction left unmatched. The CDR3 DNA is TGTGCCAGCAGCTTAGCCCCAACAGGGGACCAAGAGACCCAGTACTTC. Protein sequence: CASSLAPTGDQETQYF.

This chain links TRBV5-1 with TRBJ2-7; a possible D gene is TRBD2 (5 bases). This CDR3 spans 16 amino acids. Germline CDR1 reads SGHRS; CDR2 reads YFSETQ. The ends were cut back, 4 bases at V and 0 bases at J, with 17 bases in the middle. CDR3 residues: CASSPGSADYSYEQYF. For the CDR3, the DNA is TGCGCCAGCAGCCCGGGGTCGGCCGACTACTCCTACGAGCAGTACTTC.

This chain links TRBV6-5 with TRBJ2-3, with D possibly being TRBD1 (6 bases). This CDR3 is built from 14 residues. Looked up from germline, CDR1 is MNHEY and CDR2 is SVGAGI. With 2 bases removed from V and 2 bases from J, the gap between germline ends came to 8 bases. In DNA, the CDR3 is TGTGCCAGCAGTTACGGGGGCTCCACAGATACGCAGTATTTT. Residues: CASSYGGSTDTQYF.

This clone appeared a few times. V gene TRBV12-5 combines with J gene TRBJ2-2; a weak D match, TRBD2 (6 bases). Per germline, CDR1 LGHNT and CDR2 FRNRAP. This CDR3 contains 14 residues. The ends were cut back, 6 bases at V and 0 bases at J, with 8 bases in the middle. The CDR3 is CASGRDSNTGELFF. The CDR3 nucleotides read TGTGCTAGTGGCCGGGACTCGAACACCGGGGAGCTGTTTTTT.

The CDR3 sequence is CATSDPQGGRDYGYTF. The CDR3 DNA is TGTGCCACCAGTGATCCACAGGGGGGAAGGGACTATGGCTACACCTTC. The rearrangement uses TRBV24-1 and TRBJ1-2; 8 bases map to TRBD1. CDR1 KGHDR and CDR2 SFDVKD come from the germline V gene. This CDR3 is built from 16 residues. The V gene end was trimmed by 3 bases and the J gene end by 3 bases; junction bases not matched to a gene: 8.

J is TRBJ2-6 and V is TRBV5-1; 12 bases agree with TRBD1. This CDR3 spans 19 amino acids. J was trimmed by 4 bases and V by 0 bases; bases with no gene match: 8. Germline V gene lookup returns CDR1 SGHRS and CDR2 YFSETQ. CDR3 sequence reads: CASSLAGQGALSGANVLTF. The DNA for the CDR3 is TGCGCCAGCAGCTTGGCGGGACAGGGGGCTCTTTCCGGGGCCAACGTCCTGACTTTC.

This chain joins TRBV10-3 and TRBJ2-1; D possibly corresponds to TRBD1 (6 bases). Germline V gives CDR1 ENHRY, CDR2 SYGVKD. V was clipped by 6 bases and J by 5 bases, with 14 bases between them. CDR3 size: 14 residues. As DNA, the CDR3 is TGTGCCATCAGAACAGGGATAGGTCACAATGAGCAGTTCTTC. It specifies CAIRTGIGHNEQFF.

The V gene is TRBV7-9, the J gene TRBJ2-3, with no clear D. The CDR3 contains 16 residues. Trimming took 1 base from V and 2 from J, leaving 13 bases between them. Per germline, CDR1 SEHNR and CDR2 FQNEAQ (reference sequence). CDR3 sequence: CASSLVALGDTDTQYF. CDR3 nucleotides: TGTGCCAGCAGCTTAGTGGCCTTGGGCGACACAGATACGCAGTATTTT.

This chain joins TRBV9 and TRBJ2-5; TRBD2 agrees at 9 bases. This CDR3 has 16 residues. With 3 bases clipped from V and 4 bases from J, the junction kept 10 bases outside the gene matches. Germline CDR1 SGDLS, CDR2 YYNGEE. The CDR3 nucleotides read TGTGCCAGCAGCGGCGGCTGGCCTAGCGGGATAGAGACCCAGTACTTC. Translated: CASSGGWPSGIETQYF.